This record looks at one TCR beta chain sequence and its context. Its matching antigen is unknown. The source of the sample is a study of breast tumors, draining lymph nodes, adjacent tissues. The study's findings and limits: The lymph node origin of tumor T cells was framed as consistent with a hypothesis, not demonstrated. Most tumor T cells seemingly derive from lymph node, then expand in tumor.

Breast cancer patients provided tissue from their axillary draining lymph nodes. TCRdb analysed the multiplex PCR reads with MiXCR anew, one entry per CDR3 protein. The data hold under 250,000 distinct CDR3 sequences, with about 30% observed a single time. The specimen was axillary lymph node tissue. This receptor was identified in a female donor with breast cancer. Some clones in this sample may be carry-over from other donors' samples.

The CDR3 loop is CASSSYRVSAYNEQFF. CDR3 DNA: TGTGCCAGCAGCTCCTACAGGGTATCAGCCTACAATGAGCAGTTCTTC. The chain employs TRBV5-8 and TRBJ2-1, with a possible D match to TRBD1 (6 bases). Deletions cut 3 bases from V and 2 bases from J, with 15 bases between. The CDR3 has 16 amino acids. CDR1 is SGHTS and CDR2 is YDEGEE in the germline V gene.